This TCR beta chain was sequenced for a study of shared clonotypes between healthy human individuals. The germline V and J ends were trimmed by 1 base and 6 bases, with 15 bases remaining between them. The CDR3 is 15 amino acids. The germline V gene has CDR1 SEHNR and CDR2 FQNEAQ (reference sequence). An assay was performed, and its level was deep. TCRdb's copy holds only in-frame clones and misses some; the assay was immunoSEQ multiplex PCR. The data hold about 960,000 clones, with approximately 80% observed a single time. The receptor's source is a man between 18 and 35 years old in good health. The specimen sequenced was memory CD4+ T cells sorted from blood. Subset defined: CD45RA-negative fraction. V gene TRBV7-9 combines with J gene TRBJ1-2; unclear D gene. The CDR3 region has the DNA TGTGCCAGCAGCTTAGTACGCCAGGCCGAAGATGGCTACACCTTC. Protein: CASSLVRQAEDGYTF.